This is a list of T cell receptor beta chains from one sample in a study of graft-versus-host responses after intestinal transplantation. Generated by immunoSEQ multiplex PCR, the TCRdb table keeps only in-frame clones and is missing some. This sample has 100,000 to 110,000 clones, with about 90% found just once. These TCRs are of unknown antigen specificity. The material was unstimulated CD4+ T cells sorted from spleen or lymph node cells, obtained before transplant. Receptors originate from a human donor who was the organ donor for an intestinal transplant. CDR3s include the opening cysteine and the closing phenylalanine or tryptophan. Fields, in order: clone size, J gene, V gene, D gene, CDR3 DNA, CDR3 protein. A D gene is named only where the DNA matches it firmly. Only part of the rows carry a size: once, few, many, or a class if the clone is expanded.

-,TRBJ2-2,TRBV7-3,-,TGTGCCAGCAGCTCAACCTATGCCACCGGGGAGCTGTTTTTT,CASSSTYATGELFF
once,TRBJ2-7,TRBV29-1,-,TGCAGCGTAGTTGTGGCTTCCTACGAGCAGTACTTC,CSVVVASYEQYF
-,TRBJ1-5,TRBV19,TRBD1,TGTGCCAGTAGCCTCAGGGGGCTCAATCAGCCCCAGCATTTT,CASSLRGLNQPQHF
-,TRBJ2-3,TRBV5-6,TRBD1,TGTGCCAGCAGCTTGGGGTTCACAGGGGTGTTCACAGATACGCAGTATTTT,CASSLGFTGVFTDTQYF
-,TRBJ2-7,TRBV28,-,TGTGCCAGCAGTTTATTGTTACTTTACGAGCAGTACTTC,CASSLLLLYEQYF
-,TRBJ2-7,TRBV10-3,-,TGTGCCATCAGCGCGTCCCGGGACGCTTCCTACGAGCAGTACTTC,CAISASRDASYEQYF
-,TRBJ2-6,TRBV27,-,TGTGCCAGCAGGGTCTCTGGGGCCAACGTCCTGACTTTC,CASRVSGANVLTF
-,TRBJ1-4,TRBV7-9,-,TGTGCCAGCAGCTTAGTGGAAGGGACTGAAAAACTGTTTTTT,CASSLVEGTEKLFF
-,TRBJ1-5,TRBV28,-,TGTGCCAGCAGTCAAATCGTCGGGAGCAATCAGCCCCAGCATTTT,CASSQIVGSNQPQHF
-,TRBJ2-4,TRBV4-1,-,TGCGCCAGCAGCCAAGAAGGGGGTCCGTTGGGGGACATTCAGTACTTC,CASSQEGGPLGDIQYF
once,TRBJ1-5,TRBV19,-,TGTGCCAGTCGGACGGGGGGGAACGTCGGCAATCAGCCCCAGCATTTT,CASRTGGNVGNQPQHF
-,TRBJ2-1,TRBV7-9,TRBD2,TGTGCCAGCAGCTTAGGACTAGCGGGGGGGTCGGTCCAGTTCTTC,CASSLGLAGGSVQFF
-,TRBJ2-1,TRBV15,TRBD1,TGTGCCACCAGCCGGGACAGGGAATACAATGAGCAGTTCTTC,CATSRDREYNEQFF
-,TRBJ1-1,TRBV5-1,-,TGCGCCAGCAGCTTGACACAGGGTCGGGCCACTGAAGCTTTCTTT,CASSLTQGRATEAFF
-,TRBJ1-2,TRBV6-5,TRBD1,TGTGCCAGCAGAACACAAAAAACAGGGGCTGGTGGCTACACCTTC,CASRTQKTGAGGYTF
few,TRBJ2-2,TRBV6-4,-,TGTGCCAGCAGTGACTCTAGCACCGGGGAGCTGTTTTTT,CASSDSSTGELFF
-,TRBJ2-1,TRBV6-5,TRBD1,TGTGCCAGCAGTTACGGGACAGGGGACAATGAGCAGTTCTTC,CASSYGTGDNEQFF
-,TRBJ1-5,TRBV6-5,-,TGTGCCAGCAGTTACTTGGGGAATCAGCCCCAGCATTTT,CASSYLGNQPQHF
-,TRBJ1-5,TRBV18,TRBD1,TGTGCCAGCTCACCTACGGGTACAGGGGGGAACAATCAGCCCCAGCATTTT,CASSPTGTGGNNQPQHF
-,TRBJ2-2,TRBV5-1,-,TGCGCCAGCAGCGCGGGACAGTACACCGGGGAGCTGTTTTTT,CASSAGQYTGELFF
-,TRBJ1-4,TRBV2,-,TGTGCCAGCAGTGAGACCCTTTCACAGGGAGGGAGAGAAAAACTGTTTTTT,CASSETLSQGGREKLFF
few,TRBJ2-3,TRBV28,TRBD1,TGTGCCAGCAGTTTATGGGGACAGGGGAAGGATACGCAGTATTTT,CASSLWGQGKDTQYF
-,TRBJ1-1,TRBV30,-,TGTGCCTCCCGGACCTTATCCGGCACTGAAGCTTTCTTT,CASRTLSGTEAFF
-,TRBJ2-2,TRBV29-1,-,TGCAGCGTTGGCAGGGGTGACAGCGGGGAGCTGTTTTTT,CSVGRGDSGELFF
-,TRBJ2-7,TRBV10-2,-,TGCGCCAGCAGTGAGAAGCCAGCCTGGAGATACGAGCAGTACTTC,CASSEKPAWRYEQYF
-,TRBJ1-1,TRBV30,-,TGTGCCTCCTATTGGGAGATGAACACTGAAGCTTTCTTT,CASYWEMNTEAFF
-,TRBJ2-7,TRBV5-6,TRBD2,TGTGCCAGCAGCTTGGCGGAGCGGGGGCCTCACGAGCAGTACTTC,CASSLAERGPHEQYF
-,TRBJ1-6,TRBV4-1,-,TGCGCCAGCAGCCCCATCCCGGCGGGGGGTTTGACACCCCTCCACTTT,CASSPIPAGGLTPLHF
-,TRBJ2-5,TRBV11-1,-,TGTGCCAGCAGCTTTTTAGCGGAGACCCAGTACTTC,CASSFLAETQYF
-,TRBJ2-3,TRBV10-1,-,TGCGCCAGCAGCGAATCTAGCACAGATACGCAGTATTTT,CASSESSTDTQYF
-,TRBJ2-7,TRBV28,-,TGTGCCAGCAGTCGGAGGGGGTTGATGAACGAGCAGTACTTC,CASSRRGLMNEQYF
few,TRBJ2-2,TRBV10-3,TRBD1,TGTGCCACCCTGGGACAGTTCACCGGGGAGCTGTTTTTT,CATLGQFTGELFF
-,TRBJ1-6,TRBV27,-,TGTGCCAGCAGAGGTGGGGTGAATTCACCCCTCCACTTT,CASRGGVNSPLHF
-,TRBJ1-2,TRBV5-1,-,TGCGCCAGCAGCCTCGCGGCAGCTACTAACTATGGCTACACCTTC,CASSLAAATNYGYTF
-,TRBJ2-7,TRBV4-1,TRBD1,TGCGCCAGCAGCCAAGAGGGACAGCCCCCTTTCTACGAGCAGTACTTC,CASSQEGQPPFYEQYF
-,TRBJ1-6,TRBV19,TRBD1,TGTGCCAGTAGTTTCCGGGACAGGGAAAATTCACCCCTCCACTTT,CASSFRDRENSPLHF
few,TRBJ1-3,TRBV7-8,TRBD1,TGTGCCAGCAGCGTGACAGGGTCTGGAAACACCATATATTTT,CASSVTGSGNTIYF
-,TRBJ1-5,TRBV6-5,TRBD1,TGTGCCAGCAGTTACAGGGGGCCTCAGCCCCAGCATTTT,CASSYRGPQPQHF
-,TRBJ1-2,TRBV7-9,-,TGTGCCAGCAGCTTAGGGACGTCCAACTATGGCTACACCTTC,CASSLGTSNYGYTF
-,TRBJ2-1,TRBV6-6,TRBD2,TGTGCCAGCAGATATTCCCTAGCGGGGGGGCCGGGTGAGCAGTTCTTC,CASRYSLAGGPGEQFF
once,TRBJ2-7,TRBV11-2,TRBD1,TGTGCCAGCAGCTTCTCGGGACAGGGCATCGACGAGCAGTACTTC,CASSFSGQGIDEQYF
-,TRBJ1-1,TRBV28,TRBD1,TGTGCCAGCAAGATAAACAGGGGGAACACTGAAGCTTTCTTT,CASKINRGNTEAFF
-,TRBJ1-6,TRBV6-5,-,TGTGCCAGCAGTGCCCGACAGTCTTTTAATTCACCCCTCCACTTT,CASSARQSFNSPLHF
-,TRBJ1-2,TRBV6-1,-,TGTGCCAGCAGTGAAGAATTGCTCCTCCCTTATGGCTACACCTTC,CASSEELLLPYGYTF